This TCR beta chain was recovered during a study of PD-L1 blockade in urothelial cancer. Whole-study context: Blood was tested 3 weeks (second dose) and 6 weeks into treatment. Specimens of blood held a median count of roughly 150,000 T cells.

Repertoires were generated with immunoSEQ multiplex PCR, while TCRdb's copy carries only in-frame clones and drops some. The sample records tens of thousands of clones, around 86% being singletons. In the case of this clone: Its antigen is not identified.

Time point of the sample: pretreatment peripheral blood. Study results and limitations: By 3 weeks, tumor-associated blood clones had expanded more in durable-benefit patients.

V shed 0 bases and J 4 bases; nucleotides not matched to a gene: 9. The CDR3 is made up of 16 amino acids. In germline, CDR1 is SGDLS, CDR2 YYNGEE. The sequence came from a man in his sixties or seventies with urothelial cancer. The source was PBMCs, collected around atezolizumab (anti-PD-L1) treatment. The chain links TRBV9 to TRBJ2-7, with 8 bases matching TRBD2. The CDR3 is CASSVGAGGDGYEQYF. CDR3 coding DNA: TGTGCCAGCAGCGTAGGGGCGGGAGGAGATGGGTACGAGCAGTACTTC.